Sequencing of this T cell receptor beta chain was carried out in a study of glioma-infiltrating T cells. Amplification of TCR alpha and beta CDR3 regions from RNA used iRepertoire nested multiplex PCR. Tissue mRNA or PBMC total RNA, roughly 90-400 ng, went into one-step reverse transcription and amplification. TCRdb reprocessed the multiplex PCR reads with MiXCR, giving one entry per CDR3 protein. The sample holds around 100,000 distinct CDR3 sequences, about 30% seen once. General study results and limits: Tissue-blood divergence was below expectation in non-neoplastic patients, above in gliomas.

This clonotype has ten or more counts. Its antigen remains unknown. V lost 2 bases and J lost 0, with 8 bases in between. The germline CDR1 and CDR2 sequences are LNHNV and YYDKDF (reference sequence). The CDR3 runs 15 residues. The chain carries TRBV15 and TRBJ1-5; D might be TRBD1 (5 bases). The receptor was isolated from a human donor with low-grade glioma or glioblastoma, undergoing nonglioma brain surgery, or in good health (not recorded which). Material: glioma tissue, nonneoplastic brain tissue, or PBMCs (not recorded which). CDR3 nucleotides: TGTGCCACCAGCAGACAGGGTTATAGCAATCAGCCCCAGCATTTT. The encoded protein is CATSRQGYSNQPQHF.